This is a list of T cell receptor beta chains from one sample in a study of immune evolution from preneoplasia to lung adenocarcinoma. The repertoire was sequenced with immunoSEQ multiplex PCR; TCRdb's copy has only in-frame clones and lacks some. This sample has some 4,300 clones, with roughly 80% found just once. The specimen sequenced was FFPE lung adenocarcinoma in situ tissue. The source of these receptors is a person aged 60-79 years with lung adenocarcinoma. The CDR3 runs from the conserved cysteine through the conserved F or W. The D gene is left open where the match is weak. A clone size is listed for some rows: how often the clone was seen (once, few, many), or a class if it is expanded.

TRBJ2-7 | 14 | NA | few | TRBV6-6 | CASSDGRGTYEQYF | TGTGCCAGCAGCGACGGAAGAGGCACCTACGAGCAGTACTTC
TRBJ1-4 | 16 | NA | large | TRBV30 | CAWNWGPAPTNEKLFF | TGTGCCTGGAATTGGGGCCCGGCCCCAACTAATGAAAAACTGTTTTTT
TRBJ2-7 | 13 | TRBD2 | NA | TRBV2 | CASMSGGAYEQYF | TGTGCCAGCATGAGCGGGGGGGCGTACGAGCAGTACTTC
TRBJ1-3 | 16 | NA | NA | TRBV4-3 | CASSQELQTHGNTIYF | TGCGCCAGCAGCCAAGAATTACAGACCCATGGAAACACCATATATTTT
TRBJ1-1 | 15 | NA | NA | TRBV19 | CASSGPWEGETEAFF | TGTGCCAGTAGTGGGCCTTGGGAGGGGGAAACTGAAGCTTTCTTT
TRBJ2-7 | 11 | NA | NA | TRBV5-8 | CASSVSYEQYF | TGTGCCAGCAGCGTTTCCTACGAGCAGTACTTC
TRBJ2-5 | 14 | TRBD1 | NA | TRBV5-6 | CASSLQGVPETQYF | TGTGCCAGCAGTCTACAGGGGGTCCCAGAGACCCAGTACTTC
TRBJ2-3 | 11 | NA | NA | TRBV20-1 | CSAAPGPSQYF | TGCAGTGCCGCACCGGGACCTTCGCAGTATTTT
TRBJ2-2 | 17 | TRBD2 | NA | TRBV2 | CASTPGLAGGASGELFF | TGTGCCAGCACCCCGGGACTAGCGGGGGGCGCCTCCGGGGAGCTGTTTTTT
TRBJ2-2 | 12 | NA | NA | TRBV19 | CASSPLVPELFF | TGTGCCAGTAGTCCCCTGGTCCCCGAGCTGTTTTTT
TRBJ2-4 | 13 | NA | NA | TRBV21-1 | CASTDRGQNIQYF | TGTGCCAGCACCGACAGGGGACAAAACATTCAGTACTTC
TRBJ1-6 | 16 | NA | NA | TRBV30 | CAWSVWDPSYNSPLHF | TGTGCCTGGAGTGTTTGGGACCCCTCCTATAATTCACCCCTCCACTTT